One TCR beta chain is described in this entry. This specimen belongs to a study of cytotoxic CD8 clonotypes in ibrutinib-treated CLL. With 8 bases removed from V and 0 bases from J, the gap between germline ends came to 17 bases. The length of the CDR3 is 16 residues. CDR1 is SNHLY, CDR2 FYNNEI, per germline. The protocol was immunoSEQ multiplex PCR, while the TCRdb copy is restricted to in-frame clones and leaves out a portion. The data hold 29,000 or so clones, with about 70% observed a single time. The chain joins TRBV2 to TRBJ2-1, with D unresolved. The specimen was PBMCs, collected after 36 months of ibrutinib treatment. The source is a human donor with chronic lymphocytic leukemia. The CDR3 DNA sequence: TGTGCCAGCCGTCCTGCCGGTCAGAGCTCCTACAATGAGCAGTTCTTC. This codes for CASRPAGQSSYNEQFF.